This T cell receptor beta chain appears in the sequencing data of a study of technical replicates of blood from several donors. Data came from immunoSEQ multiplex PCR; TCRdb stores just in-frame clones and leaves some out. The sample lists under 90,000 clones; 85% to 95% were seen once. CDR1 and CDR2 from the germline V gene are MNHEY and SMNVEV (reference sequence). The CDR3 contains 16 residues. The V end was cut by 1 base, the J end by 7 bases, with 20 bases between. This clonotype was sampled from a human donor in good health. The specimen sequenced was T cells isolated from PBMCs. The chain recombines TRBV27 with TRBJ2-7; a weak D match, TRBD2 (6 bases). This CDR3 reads CASSLYSGVGVKEQYF. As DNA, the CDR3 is TGTGCCAGCAGTTTATATTCGGGGGTAGGGGTGAAAGAGCAGTACTTC.